These 8 T cell receptor beta chains came from one sample sequenced in a study of T cell changes during pregnancy in multiple sclerosis. The method was immunoSEQ multiplex PCR; TCRdb's version includes in-frame clones alone and lacks a portion of them. This table holds about 44,000 clones, 80% to 95% found once. The sequencing here drew on CD4+ T cells from peripheral blood mononuclear cells, taken in the first trimester of pregnancy. These TCRs come from a female donor with multiple sclerosis, enrolled in a pregnancy study.

The chain recombines TRBV19 with TRBJ2-3, with D possibly TRBD2 on 6 matching bases. This CDR3 is built from 15 residues. The V gene lost 6 bases and the J gene lost 4 bases, with 17 bases spanning the gap. Germline V gene lookup returns CDR1 LNHDA and CDR2 SQIVND (reference sequence). CDR3 coding DNA: TGTGCCAGTAGGCTTACTAGCACGATCGCAGATACGCAGTATTTT. It translates to CASRLTSTIADTQYF.

The gene calls are TRBV5-1 and TRBJ2-6; possibly TRBD2 for D (6 bases). Trimming cost V 5 bases and J 0 bases, with 27 bases left between them. The CDR3 length is 21 residues. The V gene's germline CDR1 is SGHRS and CDR2 YFSETQ. This chain's CDR3 is CASRQPGEPSLMDSGANVLTF. As DNA, the CDR3 is TGCGCCAGCAGACAGCCGGGAGAGCCAAGCCTCATGGACTCTGGGGCCAACGTCCTGACTTTC.

V usage is TRBV5-6 and J usage is TRBJ1-3; TRBD1 agrees at 8 bases. With V trimmed by 2 bases and J by 3 bases, 4 bases remained unmatched. This CDR3 has 15 amino acids. Germline CDR1 and CDR2: SGHDT and YYEEEE. CDR3 amino acids: CASSFTGGGGNTIYF. The CDR3, as DNA: TGTGCCAGCAGCTTTACAGGGGGAGGTGGAAACACCATATATTTT.

The chain carries TRBV11-2 and TRBJ2-3; 7 nucleotides agree with TRBD2. The germline V gene has CDR1 SGHAT and CDR2 FQNNGV. The CDR3 loop spans 16 amino acids. The V and J ends lost 1 base and 4 bases, in that order; junction bases with no gene match: 8. CDR3 amino acids: CASSLVLGGSSDTQYF. CDR3 DNA sequence: TGTGCCAGCAGCTTAGTGCTAGGCGGGAGTTCAGATACGCAGTATTTT.

The V gene is TRBV2, the J gene TRBJ2-7, with 10 nucleotides matching TRBD1. V lost 11 bases and J lost 3; bases outside the gene matches: 4. The CDR3 sequence is 12 residues long. Germline V CDR1 and CDR2: SNHLY, FYNNEI. The DNA of the CDR3 is TGTGCCCACGGACAGGGGGGCTACGAGCAGTACTTC. It translates to CAHGQGGYEQYF.

The chain has TRBV5-4 and TRBJ2-5; possibly TRBD1 for D (6 bases). The CDR3 contains 14 residues. Germline V gives CDR1 SGHNT, CDR2 YYREEE (reference sequence). V lost 4 bases and J 2 bases, leaving 12 bases between the germline ends. The CDR3 loop reads CASSRDRPQETQYF. The CDR3 nucleotides are TGTGCCAGCAGCCGAGACAGGCCGCAAGAGACCCAGTACTTC.

The V gene is TRBV4-1, the J gene TRBJ2-7; D call uncertain. The germline CDR1 and CDR2 sequences are MGHRA and YSYEKL. Trimming pared 0 bases from V and 2 bases from J, leaving 11 bases between. There are 15 residues in the CDR3. CDR3 sequence (DNA): TGCGCCAGCAGCCAAGAGAACAGCCCTACCTACGAGCAGTACTTC. The encoded protein is CASSQENSPTYEQYF.

The chain has TRBV7-9 and TRBJ2-4, with 12 bases aligning to TRBD1. Germline assignment: CDR1 SEHNR and CDR2 FQNEAQ (reference sequence). J gave up 0 bases and V 5 bases, and 8 bases lay outside the gene matches. This CDR3 is 18 amino acids long. Here the CDR3 reads CASSLGTGGWVAKNIQYF. DNA for the CDR3: TGTGCCAGCAGCCTCGGGACAGGGGGCTGGGTAGCCAAAAACATTCAGTACTTC. Complete variable domain (other parts from reference TRBV7-9 and TRBJ2-4): DTGVSQNPRHKITKRGQNVTFRCDPISEHNRLYWYRQTLGQGPEFLTYFQNEAQLEKSRLLSDRFSAERPKGSFSTLEIQRTEQGDSAMYLCASSLGTGGWVAKNIQYFGAGTRLSVL.